This T cell receptor beta chain was captured by sequencing in a study of blood T cell repertoires in COVID-19. Study-wide context: The samples span acute and convalescent COVID-19 from the United States, Italy and Spain. From T cells, B-cell-depleted T cells, or PBMCs came the material, which was cDNA or gDNA.

The authors' processing: Nucleated cell number was recorded as an estimate derived from reference gene primer amplification. TCRdb's table, derived via immunoSEQ multiplex PCR, lists solely in-frame clones and lacks some. Clonal size and the V and J genes are those of that table, whereas D and trimming came from the DNA. This table holds just over 200,000 clones, roughly 80% found once. Looked up from germline, CDR1 is SGHAT and CDR2 is FQNNGV. V lost 1 base to trimming and J lost 4 bases; unmatched junction nucleotides: 2. This CDR3 is 16 amino acids long. The chain has TRBV11-2 and TRBJ2-1, with 12 bases lining up with TRBD2. Sample: peripheral blood. The sequence was collected from a woman between 65 and 79 years old with acute or convalescent COVID-19. The CDR3 bases are TGTGCCAGCAGCTTAGGGACTAGCGGGAAGTACAATGAGCAGTTCTTC. Its translation: CASSLGTSGKYNEQFF. Drawing the rest from reference TRBV11-2 and TRBJ2-1, the complete variable domain is EAGVAQSPRYKIIEKRQSVAFWCNPISGHATLYWYQQILGQGPKLLIQFQNNGVVDDSQLPKDRFSAERLKGVDSTLKIQPAKLEDSAVYLCASSLGTSGKYNEQFFGPGTRLTVL.